This is a list of T cell receptor beta chains from one sample in a study of T-cell memory formation after mild COVID-19. In TCRdb, the 5' RACE reads were re-called with MiXCR into one record per CDR3 protein. This sample has some 410,000 distinct CDR3 sequences, with around 22% found just once. Sequencing input: PBMCs or a T cell subset sorted from them (not recorded which). All receptors derive from an adult woman who had mild COVID-19 (a few samples of this study predate the infection). Cell type and time point are not known. CDR3s include the opening cysteine and the closing phenylalanine or tryptophan. D genes are given only for firm matches. Size is stated for part of the rows, as once, few or many counts, or as a class when the clone is expanded.

size,J,length,D,V,CDR3,DNA
-,TRBJ2-7,16,TRBD2,TRBV6-2/TRBV6-3,CASSFYRGVLTYEQYF,TGTGCCAGCAGTTTCTACCGGGGGGTTCTTACCTACGAGCAGTACTTC
-,TRBJ2-1,15,TRBD2,TRBV5-1,CASSYQRGGHNEQFF,TGCGCCAGCAGCTACCAGCGGGGGGGTCACAATGAGCAGTTCTTC
-,TRBJ2-1,13,-,TRBV3-1,CASSQERAREQFF,TGTGCCAGCAGCCAAGAGAGAGCGAGAGAGCAGTTCTTC
few,TRBJ2-3,14,TRBD2,TRBV7-9,CASSRGGAEDTQYF,TGTGCCAGCAGCCGCGGGGGGGCGGAAGATACGCAGTATTTT
-,TRBJ2-1,15,-,TRBV9,CASSVGSVLGDEQFF,TGTGCCAGCAGCGTAGGAAGCGTGCTGGGTGATGAGCAGTTCTTC
-,TRBJ2-1,15,TRBD2,TRBV29-1,CSVEPGLAGKNEQFF,TGCAGCGTGGAACCGGGACTAGCGGGAAAGAATGAGCAGTTCTTC
few,TRBJ2-7,15,TRBD2,TRBV19,CASSIRLAGGYEQYF,TGTGCCAGTAGTATTCGGCTAGCGGGAGGCTACGAGCAGTACTTC
-,TRBJ2-2,14,TRBD1,TRBV6-1,CASIRTGYTGELFF,TGTGCCAGCATCAGGACAGGGTACACCGGGGAGCTGTTTTTT
few,TRBJ1-1,12,-,TRBV19,CASSTTITEAFF,TGTGCCAGTAGTACGACGATCACTGAAGCTTTCTTT
-,TRBJ2-3,15,TRBD2,TRBV24-1,CATSDGLAGGNTQYF,TGTGCCACCAGTGATGGGCTAGCGGGAGGAAATACGCAGTATTTT
-,TRBJ1-2,12,-,TRBV20-1,CSAATRAGGYTF,TGCAGTGCAGCCACCCGAGCGGGTGGCTACACCTTC
-,TRBJ2-2,14,TRBD2,TRBV20-1,CSVIGREGTGELFF,TGCAGTGTTATTGGGAGGGAAGGCACCGGGGAGCTGTTTTTT
few,TRBJ2-7,18,TRBD2,TRBV11-2,CASSLTGTSGRISYEQYF,TGTGCCAGCAGCTTGACCGGGACTAGCGGGAGGATCTCCTACGAGCAGTACTTC
few,TRBJ2-2,15,-,TRBV6-5,CASKKTGANTGELFF,TGTGCCAGCAAAAAGACAGGAGCGAACACCGGGGAGCTGTTTTTT
-,TRBJ1-2,13,-,TRBV28,CASSLNGDYGYTF,TGTGCCAGCAGTTTAAACGGGGACTATGGCTACACCTTC
-,TRBJ2-1,17,TRBD2,TRBV9,CASSVNPLSGRVGEQFF,TGTGCCAGCAGCGTAAACCCCCTATCCGGGAGGGTCGGTGAGCAGTTCTTC
-,TRBJ2-5,13,-,TRBV7-9,CASSLVGPETQYF,TGTGCCAGCAGCTTAGTGGGGCCGGAGACCCAGTACTTC
-,TRBJ2-7,12,-,TRBV29-1,CSVEAGSYEQYF,TGCAGCGTTGAGGCAGGCTCCTACGAGCAGTACTTC
few,TRBJ2-3,13,-,TRBV29-1,CSVAETSTDTQYF,TGCAGCGTTGCAGAGACTAGCACAGATACGCAGTATTTT
-,TRBJ2-7,13,-,TRBV3-1,CASRGQVGYEQYF,TGTGCCAGCAGGGGGCAGGTCGGGTACGAGCAGTACTTC
-,TRBJ2-5,12,-,TRBV7-2,CASSSTGKTQYF,TGTGCCAGCAGCTCGACAGGAAAGACCCAGTACTTC
few,TRBJ2-3,15,TRBD2,TRBV9,CASSEGGRSTDTQYF,TGTGCCAGCAGCGAGGGCGGGAGGAGCACAGATACGCAGTATTTT
-,TRBJ2-6,15,-,TRBV3-1,CASSQASSGANVLTF,TGTGCCAGCAGCCAAGCTAGCTCTGGGGCCAACGTCCTGACTTTC
many,TRBJ2-1,15,TRBD2,TRBV4-1,CASSHLVAGNNEQFF,TGCGCCAGCAGCCACCTCGTAGCGGGGAACAATGAGCAGTTCTTC
-,TRBJ2-1,13,TRBD2,TRBV7-2,CASSLVSGREQFF,TGTGCCAGCAGCTTAGTAAGCGGGAGAGAGCAGTTCTTC
-,TRBJ2-5,15,-,TRBV5-1,CASSLSGVFQETQYF,TGCGCCAGCAGCTTGTCTGGCGTGTTTCAAGAGACCCAGTACTTC
few,TRBJ2-2,14,TRBD1,TRBV12-3/TRBV12-4,CASRGTAGTGELFF,TGTGCCAGCAGGGGGACAGCCGGCACCGGGGAGCTGTTTTTT
-,TRBJ1-1,11,-,TRBV20-1,CSAVRNTEAFF,TGCAGTGCTGTACGGAACACTGAAGCTTTCTTT
-,TRBJ1-4,16,TRBD1,TRBV7-9,CASSLALTGVVEKLFF,TGTGCCAGCAGCTTAGCCCTGACAGGGGTGGTAGAAAAACTGTTTTTT
few,TRBJ2-7,16,TRBD1,TRBV11-2,CASSGTATGPWGEQYF,TGTGCCAGCTCGGGTACTGCGACAGGGCCTTGGGGGGAGCAGTACTTC
-,TRBJ1-1,14,-,TRBV30,CAWRRLPKNTEAFF,TGTGCCTGGAGAAGGCTCCCCAAGAACACTGAAGCTTTCTTT
-,TRBJ1-1,12,TRBD1,TRBV28,CASSLGQGEVFF,TGTGCCAGCAGTTTGGGACAGGGAGAAGTTTTCTTT
-,TRBJ2-1,16,TRBD1,TRBV24-1,CATSRPGTGGYNEQFF,TGTGCCACCAGTCGTCCCGGGACAGGGGGCTACAATGAGCAGTTCTTC
few,TRBJ2-2,15,TRBD2,TRBV11-3,CASSSLAENTGELFF,TGTGCCAGCAGCTCACTAGCGGAGAACACCGGGGAGCTGTTTTTT
few,TRBJ2-5,13,-,TRBV12-5,CASGLQYQETQYF,TGTGCTAGTGGTTTGCAGTACCAAGAGACCCAGTACTTC
-,TRBJ2-1,14,-,TRBV7-2,CASSLELSYNEQFF,TGTGCCAGCAGCTTAGAACTCTCCTACAATGAGCAGTTCTTC
few,TRBJ2-3,13,-,TRBV15,CATSRDGAGTQYF,TGTGCCACCAGCAGAGACGGGGCGGGTACGCAGTATTTT
-,TRBJ1-1,15,-,TRBV25-1,CASSDTGRGNTEAFF,TGTGCCAGCAGTGATACGGGCCGGGGGAACACTGAAGCTTTCTTT
-,TRBJ2-1,11,-,TRBV20-1,CSARTHNEQFF,TGCAGTGCTAGAACCCACAATGAGCAGTTCTTC
-,TRBJ2-5,21,TRBD2,TRBV5-1,CASSHLSYVGLAGGRQETQYF,TGCGCCAGCAGCCATTTGAGTTATGTGGGACTAGCGGGAGGGAGACAAGAGACCCAGTACTTC
-,TRBJ1-2,14,TRBD1,TRBV7-9,CASSLQTGEVGYTF,TGTGCCAGCAGCTTACAGACAGGGGAGGTTGGCTACACCTTC
few,TRBJ2-1,14,TRBD2,TRBV5-4,CASSLLAGEREQFF,TGTGCCAGCAGCCTCTTAGCGGGAGAAAGGGAGCAGTTCTTC
few,TRBJ2-5,15,-,TRBV25-1,CASSSENTGRETQYF,TGTGCCAGCAGCTCCGAAAATACAGGGCGGGAGACCCAGTACTTC
-,TRBJ2-1,13,-,TRBV5-6,CASSHGDYNEQFF,TGTGCCAGCAGCCACGGGGACTACAATGAGCAGTTCTTC
few,TRBJ2-1,14,-,TRBV4-2,CASSQRGTSNEQFF,TGTGCCAGCAGCCAGAGGGGGACTTCCAATGAGCAGTTCTTC
few,TRBJ2-2,12,-,TRBV6-1,CASRTSPGELFF,TGTGCCAGCAGAACCAGCCCCGGGGAGCTGTTTTTT
-,TRBJ1-1,14,TRBD1,TRBV12-3/TRBV12-4,CASRRGPVNTEAFF,TGTGCCAGCAGGAGGGGGCCGGTGAACACTGAAGCTTTCTTT
few,TRBJ1-1,15,TRBD1,TRBV7-9,CASSWGTGGTTEAFF,TGTGCCAGCAGCTGGGGGACAGGGGGCACCACTGAAGCTTTCTTT
-,TRBJ2-3,15,-,TRBV24-1,CATSDFRGRTDTQYF,TGTGCCACCAGTGATTTTCGTGGGCGCACAGATACGCAGTATTTT
few,TRBJ1-1,12,-,TRBV7-2,CGASRGNTEAFF,TGTGGAGCCTCACGGGGGAACACTGAAGCTTTCTTT
-,TRBJ2-5,15,-,TRBV7-9,CASRPPMREKETQYF,TGTGCCAGCCGCCCCCCCATGAGGGAAAAGGAGACCCAGTACTTC
few,TRBJ2-4,15,-,TRBV2,CASSRDSRAKNIQYF,TGTGCCAGCAGTCGGGACTCCCGGGCCAAAAACATTCAGTACTTC
-,TRBJ2-3,12,TRBD2,TRBV3-1,CAIGAGADTQYF,TGTGCCATCGGAGCGGGGGCGGATACGCAGTATTTT
few,TRBJ2-2,14,-,TRBV27,CASSLAPRTGELFF,TGTGCCAGCAGTTTGGCCCCACGCACCGGGGAGCTGTTTTTT
-,TRBJ1-1,17,TRBD1,TRBV20-1,CSANRAGQGILNTEAFF,TGCAGTGCTAACAGGGCGGGACAGGGCATTTTGAACACTGAAGCTTTCTTT
few,TRBJ2-5,18,-,TRBV15,CATSRDVRTGNSKETQYF,TGTGCCACCAGCAGAGATGTACGAACAGGGAATTCGAAAGAGACCCAGTACTTC
-,TRBJ2-3,14,TRBD1,TRBV7-3,CASSWTGGADTQYF,TGTGCCAGCAGCTGGACAGGGGGCGCAGATACGCAGTATTTT